Below, 6 T cell receptor beta chains from the same sample are listed, as sequenced in a study of blood T cell repertoires in COVID-19. Libraries were prepared by immunoSEQ multiplex PCR; TCRdb keeps only in-frame clonotypes and omits some of them. The table includes 150,000 to 160,000 clones, about 90% detected once. Sample: peripheral blood. The receptors were sampled from a man in his fifties or sixties with acute or convalescent COVID-19.

The V call is TRBV5-1, the J call TRBJ1-2, with D possibly matching TRBD1 (5 bases). Trimming shortened V by 4 bases and J by 7 bases, and 17 bases separated the two germline ends. CDR1 is SGHRS, CDR2 YFSETQ, per germline. The CDR3 loop spans 14 amino acids. CDR3 sequence: CASSGVGAGSGYTF. CDR3 coding DNA: TGCGCCAGCAGCGGCGTCGGGGCCGGGAGTGGCTACACCTTC.

V usage is TRBV11-2 and J usage is TRBJ1-6; TRBD1 matches 8 bases. Germline V gene data show CDR1 as SGHAT and CDR2 as FQNNGV. Trimming removed 5 bases from V and 9 bases from J; junction bases left unmatched: 6. The CDR3 has 14 amino acids. In DNA form, the CDR3 reads TGTGCCAGCAGCCCAACAGGGGGACTTTCACCCCTCCACTTT. This translates into CASSPTGGLSPLHF.

The chain joins TRBV29-1 to TRBJ2-3; D is possibly TRBD2 (6 bases). Between the trimmed V and J ends, which lost 7 bases and 2 bases, there was a span of 10 bases. The CDR3 extends over 12 amino acids. Germline assignment: CDR1 SQVTM and CDR2 ANQGSEA. The CDR3 nucleotides are TGCAGCGGGGACTTAGCCACAGATACGCAGTATTTT. This translates into CSGDLATDTQYF.

This chain joins TRBV6-5 and TRBJ1-2; TRBD1 might be the D (5 bases). Germline V lookup: CDR1 MNHEY, CDR2 SVGAGI. V lost 6 bases, J lost 1 base, and 12 bases lay in between. The CDR3 has 14 residues. This CDR3 is CASSGPGLNYGYTF. For the CDR3, the DNA is TGTGCCAGCAGCGGGCCGGGACTTAACTATGGCTACACCTTC.

This chain links TRBV19 with TRBJ1-1; the D gene is possibly TRBD1 (5 bases). The CDR3 covers 10 residues. Trimming left V 9 bases short and J 7 bases short, with 9 bases between. The germline V gene encodes CDR1 LNHDA and CDR2 SQIVND (reference sequence). The CDR3 region is CASFQGEAFF. The DNA for the CDR3 is TGTGCCAGCTTCCAGGGTGAAGCTTTCTTT.

This clone was counted once. The chain combines TRBV12-3 or TRBV12-4 with TRBJ1-1; unclear D gene. This CDR3 has 12 amino acids. V was pared by 0 bases and J by 7 bases, with 6 bases between. In DNA form, the CDR3 reads TGTGCCAGCAGTTTAGCCCTTCTTGAAGCTTTCTTT. This encodes CASSLALLEAFF.